These T cell receptor beta chains were read from a single sample in a study of shared clonotypes between healthy human individuals. The data were produced by immunoSEQ multiplex PCR, yet TCRdb's version contains in-frame clones alone and is incomplete. The table records some 2,400,000 clones, approximately 96% of them present only once. The sequenced sample consisted of naive CD4+ T cells sorted from blood. Receptors were obtained from a man younger than 35 in good health. Each CDR3 is given with its conserved first and last residue. The order of the fields is V gene, D gene, J gene, CDR3 DNA, CDR3 protein. The D gene is left open where the match is weak.

V: TRBV4-1
D: .
J: TRBJ1-4
DNA: TGCGCCAGCAGCCAAGATCTGGCAGGGTGGGAAAAACTGTTTTTT
CDR3: CASSQDLAGWEKLFF

V: TRBV28
D: .
J: TRBJ1-2
DNA: TGTGCCAGCAGTGCAGGGATTTTGGCCTATGGCTACACCTTC
CDR3: CASSAGILAYGYTF

V: TRBV27
D: .
J: TRBJ2-5
DNA: TGTGCCAGCAGTTTAGGGTGGTGGGAGACCCAGTACTTC
CDR3: CASSLGWWETQYF

V: TRBV5-1
D: .
J: TRBJ1-1
DNA: TGCGCCAGCAGCTTGGAACGGGGGGCGAACACTGAAGCTTTCTTT
CDR3: CASSLERGANTEAFF

V: TRBV7-2
D: .
J: TRBJ1-2
DNA: TGTGCCAGCTGGGGGATACAGGACACGATAAACTATGGCTACACCTTC
CDR3: CASWGIQDTINYGYTF

V: TRBV19
D: TRBD2
J: TRBJ2-1
DNA: TGTGCCAGTAGAGGACTAGCGGGGGTCTCCTACAATGAGCAGTTCTTC
CDR3: CASRGLAGVSYNEQFF

V: TRBV10-1
D: .
J: TRBJ2-2
DNA: TGCGCCAGCAGTGGGGAAGGCGCCGGGGAGCTGTTTTTT
CDR3: CASSGEGAGELFF

V: TRBV29-1
D: .
J: TRBJ1-6
DNA: TGCAGCGTTGGGGCTCGGGGGGCGGAGAATTCACCCCTCCACTTT
CDR3: CSVGARGAENSPLHF

V: TRBV7-3
D: TRBD1
J: TRBJ2-7
DNA: TGTGCCAGCAGCTTAGAGGGACAGGGGGTTTTCAACGAGCAGTACTTC
CDR3: CASSLEGQGVFNEQYF

V: TRBV18
D: .
J: TRBJ2-7
DNA: TGTGCCAGCTCGTCCCCCGCGGGGTCCTACGAGCAGTACTTC
CDR3: CASSSPAGSYEQYF

V: TRBV4-1
D: .
J: TRBJ2-5
DNA: TGCGCCAGCAGCCAAGTCCCGACTGCTCAAGAGACCCAGTACTTC
CDR3: CASSQVPTAQETQYF

V: TRBV5-4
D: .
J: TRBJ2-3
DNA: TGTGCCAGCAGCTTGGAACAGGGCGTCACAGATACGCAGTATTTT
CDR3: CASSLEQGVTDTQYF

V: TRBV6-1
D: .
J: TRBJ2-7
DNA: TGTGCCAGCAGTGACCTCGGGCAGGGTGTCAACGAGCAGTACTTC
CDR3: CASSDLGQGVNEQYF

V: TRBV28
D: TRBD1
J: TRBJ2-7
DNA: TGTGCCAGCGAAGCCGGGACAGGGTCCTACGAGCAGTACTTC
CDR3: CASEAGTGSYEQYF

V: TRBV28
D: .
J: TRBJ2-1
DNA: TGTGCCAGCAGCACCCGGGACATCTCATACCACAATGAGCAGTTCTTC
CDR3: CASSTRDISYHNEQFF

V: TRBV30
D: .
J: TRBJ2-5
DNA: TGTGCCTGGAGCGGCGAGACCCAGTACTTC
CDR3: CAWSGETQYF

V: TRBV6-1
D: .
J: TRBJ1-6
DNA: TGTGCCTGTGGCGGGGGCTCCTATAATTCACCCCTCCACTTT
CDR3: CACGGGSYNSPLHF

V: TRBV2
D: TRBD2
J: TRBJ2-7
DNA: TGTGCCAGCAGTGTCCTAACTAGCGGGGGGCCTTACGAGCAGTACTTC
CDR3: CASSVLTSGGPYEQYF

V: TRBV5-6
D: .
J: TRBJ1-2
DNA: TGTGCCAGCAGCCTCACCGGGGAGGACTATGGCTACACCTTC
CDR3: CASSLTGEDYGYTF